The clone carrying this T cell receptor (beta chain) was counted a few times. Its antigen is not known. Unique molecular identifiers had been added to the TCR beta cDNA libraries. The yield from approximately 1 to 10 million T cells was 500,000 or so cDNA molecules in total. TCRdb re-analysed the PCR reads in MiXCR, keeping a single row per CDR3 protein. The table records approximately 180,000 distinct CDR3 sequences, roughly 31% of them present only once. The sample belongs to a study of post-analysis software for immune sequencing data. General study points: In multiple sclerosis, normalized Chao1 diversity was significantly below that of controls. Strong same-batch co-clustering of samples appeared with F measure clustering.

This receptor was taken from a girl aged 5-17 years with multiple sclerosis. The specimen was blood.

CDR3 region: CASSRSSGYTF. DNA of the CDR3: TGTGCCAGCAGCCGAAGTAGTGGCTACACCTTC. This rearrangement joins TRBV12-3 or TRBV12-4 to TRBJ1-2; no clear D. This CDR3 is 11 amino acids long. V gave up 6 bases and J gave up 7 bases, with 9 bases separating them.